The sequence of this TCR beta chain was determined in a study of shared clonotypes between healthy human individuals (dated by TCRdb to 2018 to 2020). The study in broad terms: Three men and a couple of women, aged 18 to 49 years, made up the cohort. Leukapheresis yielded between about 0.85 and 10 billion PBMCs per donor. To estimate repertoire size and how much clonotype sharing occurs between individuals, the study deeply sequenced the blood TCR repertoires of five healthy adults. Different laboratories and diverse techniques were used to prepare libraries and sequence TCR repertoires, to increase sequencing depth and limit assay-specific biases. Per donor, three plates each were used for CD4 naive and CD4 memory, two for CD8 naive, and one for CD8 memory.

Using the deep immunoSEQ assay, TCR CDR3 regions were amplified from genomic DNA by multiplex PCR. Extracted genomic DNA from each cell subset was distributed evenly across all wells of several immunoSEQ 96-well plates, and each plate was treated as a replicate. For sorted subsets, 150 to 200 ng genomic DNA, equal to tens of thousands of T cell genomes, was loaded into each replicate PCR. Purified libraries were quantified with a Qubit 3.0 fluorometer, sized on a Bioanalyzer 2100, and re-quantified with the KAPA Library Quantification kit. Every immunoSEQ 96-well plate was sequenced on a separate single-read 150-cycle Illumina NextSeq 550 flow cell. In the source study's methods: Because the immunoSEQ output held only junctional sequences and lacked quality scores, the filtering could not match the filtering applied to full-length reads. Sequences were annotated with PyIR, a Python wrapper for IgBLAST v1.9, and V/J genes and CDR3 were assigned using IMGT germline references. Reads were filtered out if the reads had weak V/J assignments (E-value above 1e-6), no CDR3, stop codons, out-of-frame junctions, or ambiguous translated residues. V3J clonotypes were defined as sequences sharing an identical inferred V gene, J gene, and CDR3 amino acid sequence. To compute the percentage overlap between repertoires, the number of shared unique clonotypes was divided by the size of the smaller repertoire. RTK rarefaction, the Chao1 estimator, and Recon v2.1 estimates of unobserved clonotypes were used to assess repertoire richness. OLGA was used to compute generation probabilities for all TCRbeta clonotypes that the gDNA method yielded from a handful of donors. TCRdb carries this immuneACCESS record with in-frame sequences only. Its versions omit some clonotypes, under half of them owing to an unresolved V gene in the studies checked, with the rest unexplained. Clone size and the V and J calls come from that table; the DNA yielded D and trimming. This sample gives approximately 500,000 clones in total; 90% to 96% of them show up just once. The ten largest clones capture 0.06% of the sample.

The donors were healthy, HIV-negative adults with no recently reported acute infections or vaccinations. Every donor was a Caucasian adult residing in Nashville, Tennessee, USA. Magnetic negative selection was used to enrich CD4+ T cells, after which naive cells were positively selected on CD45RA and the negative fraction became the memory subset. Blood was collected by leukapheresis, and PBMCs were isolated by Ficoll-Histopaque density gradient centrifugation and then cryopreserved in liquid nitrogen vapor phase. Analytical flow cytometry was used to check the purity and quantity of each magnetically sorted T cell population. Genomic DNA was isolated from each sorted fraction and quantified by UV absorbance on a Nanodrop 2000c. Reading from cysteine to phenylalanine, the CDR3 counts 16 amino acids. Solely the CDR3 DNA is kept, with 48 bases framed from the first base. Here is what the overall study found, with its caveats: Because the study included a small number of donors, the genetic and exposure-history diversity represented was limited. Rarefaction of sorted-subset datasets indicated incomplete sequencing despite the large sequencing depth. Naive subsets generally had larger estimated clonotype richness than memory subsets did. Compared with non-shared clonotypes, the clonotypes found in all four sorted-subset donors had higher generation probabilities. Based on pairwise subsampling, the degree of clonotype sharing among donors was expected to be affected by sequencing depth. Sampling was restricted to blood, and TCR repertoires in tissue are likely to differ from TCR repertoires in blood. When a handful of donors were compared, the shared fraction of clonotypes was roughly 4.8% for naive CD4, over 3% for naive CD8, roughly 2.5% for memory CD4, and approximately 0.4% for memory CD8.

In regard to this clone: Its target antigen remains unknown. No base quality values were provided; no much bigger clone lies one nucleotide off.

This sequence was found in a woman under 40 in good health. The chain was built from TRBV1 and TRBJ2-1; no DNA check was done on the table's D call, TRBD1. TRBV1 is a recognized pseudogene. The sequencing sample was made of naive CD4+ T cells sorted from blood. The cell subset or site label, read with the paper, signifies: CD45RA+ positively selected. The CDR3: CTSSPSRDSPYNEQFF. The sequenced DNA: TGCACCAGCAGCCCAAGCCGGGACAGTCCCTACAATGAGCAGTTCTTC.